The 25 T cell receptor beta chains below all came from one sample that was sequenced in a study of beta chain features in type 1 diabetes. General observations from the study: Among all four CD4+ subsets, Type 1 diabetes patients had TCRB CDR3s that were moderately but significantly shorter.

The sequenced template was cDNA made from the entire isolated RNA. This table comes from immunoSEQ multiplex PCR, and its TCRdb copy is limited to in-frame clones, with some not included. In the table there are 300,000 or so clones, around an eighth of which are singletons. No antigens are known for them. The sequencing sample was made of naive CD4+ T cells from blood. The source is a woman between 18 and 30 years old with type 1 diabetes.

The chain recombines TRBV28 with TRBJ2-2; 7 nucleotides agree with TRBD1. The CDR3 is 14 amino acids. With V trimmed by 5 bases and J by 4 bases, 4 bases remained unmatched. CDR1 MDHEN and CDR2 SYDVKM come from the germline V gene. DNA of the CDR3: TGTGCCAGCAGTAAACAGGGGATCACCGGGGAGCTGTTTTTT. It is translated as CASSKQGITGELFF.

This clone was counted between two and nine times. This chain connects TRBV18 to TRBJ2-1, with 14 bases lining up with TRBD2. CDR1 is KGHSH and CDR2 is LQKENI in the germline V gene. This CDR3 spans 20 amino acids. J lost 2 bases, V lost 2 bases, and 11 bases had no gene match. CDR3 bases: TGTGCCAGCTCACCAAGGACTAGCGGGAGGTCCACGAATACCTACAATGAGCAGTTCTTC. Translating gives CASSPRTSGRSTNTYNEQFF.

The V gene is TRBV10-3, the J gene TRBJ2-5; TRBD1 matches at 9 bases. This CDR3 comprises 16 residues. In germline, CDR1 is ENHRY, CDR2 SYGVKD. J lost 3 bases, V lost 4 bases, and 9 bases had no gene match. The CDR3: CAISGGWTGEKETQYF. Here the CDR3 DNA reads TGTGCCATCAGTGGGGGGTGGACAGGGGAGAAAGAGACCCAGTACTTC.

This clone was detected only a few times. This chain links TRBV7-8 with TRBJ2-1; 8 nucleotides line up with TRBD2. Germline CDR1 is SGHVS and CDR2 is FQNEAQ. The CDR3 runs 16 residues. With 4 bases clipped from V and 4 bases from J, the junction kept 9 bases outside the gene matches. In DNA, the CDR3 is TGTGCCAGCAGCTGGGGGCCGGGACTAGTTTACAATGAGCAGTTCTTC. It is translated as CASSWGPGLVYNEQFF.

CDR3 in DNA: TGCGCCAGCAGCTTAACTGGGGACAGGGTTAACTATGGCTACACCTTC. This translates into CASSLTGDRVNYGYTF. The V and J genes are TRBV5-1 and TRBJ1-2; 9 bases fit TRBD1. Germline CDR1 and CDR2: SGHRS and YFSETQ. The CDR3 contains 16 residues. Trimming cost V 2 bases and J 1 base; bases outside gene matches: 6.

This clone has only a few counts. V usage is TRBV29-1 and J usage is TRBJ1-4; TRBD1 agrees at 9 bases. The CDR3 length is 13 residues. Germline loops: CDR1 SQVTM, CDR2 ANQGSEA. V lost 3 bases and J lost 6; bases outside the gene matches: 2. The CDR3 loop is CSVETGGHEKLFF. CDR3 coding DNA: TGCAGCGTTGAGACAGGGGGACATGAAAAACTGTTTTTT.

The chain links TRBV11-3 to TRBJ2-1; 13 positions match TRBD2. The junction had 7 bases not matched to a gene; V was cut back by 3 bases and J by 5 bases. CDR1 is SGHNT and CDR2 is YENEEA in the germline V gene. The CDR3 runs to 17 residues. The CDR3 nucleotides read TGTGCCAGCAGCTTGGAGACGGGACTAGCGGGGAACAATGAGCAGTTCTTC. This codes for CASSLETGLAGNNEQFF.

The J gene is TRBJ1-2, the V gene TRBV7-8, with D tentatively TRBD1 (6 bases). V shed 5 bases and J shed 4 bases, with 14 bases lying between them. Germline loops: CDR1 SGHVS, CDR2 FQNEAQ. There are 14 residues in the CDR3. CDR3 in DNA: TGTGCCAGCAGCCCGGGGGGGGCAGGCTATGGCTACACCTTC. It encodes CASSPGGAGYGYTF. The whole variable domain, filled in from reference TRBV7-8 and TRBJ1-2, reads GAGVSQSPRYKVAKRGQDVALRCDPISGHVSLFWYQQALGQGPEFLTYFQNEAQLDKSGLPSDRFFAERPEGSVSTLKIQRTQQEDSAVYLCASSPGGAGYGYTFGSGTRLTVV.

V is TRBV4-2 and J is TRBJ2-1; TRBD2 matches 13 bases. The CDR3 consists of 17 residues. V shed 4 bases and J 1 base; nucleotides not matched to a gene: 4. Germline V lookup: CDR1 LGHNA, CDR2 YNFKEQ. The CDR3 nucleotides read TGTGCCAGCAGCCTCGGACTAGCGGGAGAGTCCTACAATGAGCAGTTCTTC. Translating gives CASSLGLAGESYNEQFF.

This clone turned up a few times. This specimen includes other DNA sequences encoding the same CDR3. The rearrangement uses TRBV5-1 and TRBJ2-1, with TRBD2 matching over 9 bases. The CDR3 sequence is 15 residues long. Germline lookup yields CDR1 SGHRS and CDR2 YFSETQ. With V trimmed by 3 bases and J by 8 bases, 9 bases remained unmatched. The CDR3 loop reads CASSYLAGTADEQFF. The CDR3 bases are TGCGCCAGCAGCTATCTAGCGGGAACGGCGGATGAGCAGTTCTTC.

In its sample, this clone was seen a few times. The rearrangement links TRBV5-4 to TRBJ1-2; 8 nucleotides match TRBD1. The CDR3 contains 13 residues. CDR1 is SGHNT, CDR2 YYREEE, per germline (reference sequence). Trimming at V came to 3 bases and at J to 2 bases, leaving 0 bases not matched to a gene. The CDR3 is CASSWDRNYGYTF. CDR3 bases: TGTGCCAGCAGCTGGGACAGGAACTATGGCTACACCTTC.

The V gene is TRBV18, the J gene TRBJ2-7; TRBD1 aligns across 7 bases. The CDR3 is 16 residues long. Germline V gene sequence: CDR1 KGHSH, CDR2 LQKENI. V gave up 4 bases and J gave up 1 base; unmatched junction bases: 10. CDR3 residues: CASSRIPPQGSYEQYF. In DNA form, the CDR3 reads TGTGCCAGCTCACGGATCCCTCCACAGGGGTCCTACGAGCAGTACTTC.

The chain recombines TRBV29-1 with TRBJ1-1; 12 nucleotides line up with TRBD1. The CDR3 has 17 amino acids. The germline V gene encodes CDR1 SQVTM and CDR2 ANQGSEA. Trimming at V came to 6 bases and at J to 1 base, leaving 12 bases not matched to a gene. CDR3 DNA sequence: TGCAGCGTCGCACACCTCCGGGACAGGGGGCCGAACACTGAAGCTTTCTTT. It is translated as CSVAHLRDRGPNTEAFF.

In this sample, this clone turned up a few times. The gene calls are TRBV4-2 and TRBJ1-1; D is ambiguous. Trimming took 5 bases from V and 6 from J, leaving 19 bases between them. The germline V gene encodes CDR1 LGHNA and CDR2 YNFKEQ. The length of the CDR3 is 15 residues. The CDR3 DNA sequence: TGTGCCAGCAGCTCCAGGACGGGAGAAGGCGCTGAAGCTTTCTTT. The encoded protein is CASSSRTGEGAEAFF.

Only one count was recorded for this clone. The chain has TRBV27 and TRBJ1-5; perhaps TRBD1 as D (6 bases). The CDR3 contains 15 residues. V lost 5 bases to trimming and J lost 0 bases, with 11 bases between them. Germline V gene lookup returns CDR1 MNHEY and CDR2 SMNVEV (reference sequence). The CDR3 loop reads CASSRQANSNQPQHF. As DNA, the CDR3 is TGTGCCAGCAGTCGACAGGCAAATAGCAATCAGCCCCAGCATTTT.

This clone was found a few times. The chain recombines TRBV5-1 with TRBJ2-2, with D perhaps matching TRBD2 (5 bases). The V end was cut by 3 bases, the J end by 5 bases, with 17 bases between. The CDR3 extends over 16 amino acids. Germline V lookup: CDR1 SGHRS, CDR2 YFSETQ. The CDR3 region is CASSYPGPRGTGELFF. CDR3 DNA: TGCGCCAGCAGCTACCCTGGGCCTAGAGGGACCGGGGAGCTGTTTTTT.

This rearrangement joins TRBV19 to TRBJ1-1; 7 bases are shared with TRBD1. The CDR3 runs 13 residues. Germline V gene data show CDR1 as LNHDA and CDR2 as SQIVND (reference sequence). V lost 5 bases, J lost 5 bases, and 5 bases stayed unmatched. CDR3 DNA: TGTGCCAGTAGTCCATCACAGGGGACTGAAGCTTTCTTT. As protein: CASSPSQGTEAFF.

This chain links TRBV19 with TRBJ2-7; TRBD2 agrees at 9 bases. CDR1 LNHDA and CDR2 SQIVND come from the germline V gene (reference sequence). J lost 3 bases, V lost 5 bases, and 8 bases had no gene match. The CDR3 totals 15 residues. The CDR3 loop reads CASSPDASGNYEQYV. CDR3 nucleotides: TGTGCCAGTAGTCCCGACGCTAGCGGGAACTACGAGCAGTACGTC.

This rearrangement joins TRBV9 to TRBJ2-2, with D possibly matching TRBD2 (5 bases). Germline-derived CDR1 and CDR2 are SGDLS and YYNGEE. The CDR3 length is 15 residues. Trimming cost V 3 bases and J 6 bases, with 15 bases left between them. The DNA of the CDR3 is TGTGCCAGCAGCGCCTTAGCGAGTGGTGCCGGGGAGCTGTTTTTT. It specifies CASSALASGAGELFF.

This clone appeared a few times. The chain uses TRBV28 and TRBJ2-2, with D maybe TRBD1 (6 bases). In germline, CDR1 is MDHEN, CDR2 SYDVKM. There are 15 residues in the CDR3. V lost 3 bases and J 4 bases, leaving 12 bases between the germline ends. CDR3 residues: CASSLRTAATGELFF. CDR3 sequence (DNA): TGTGCCAGCAGTTTGAGGACAGCAGCCACCGGGGAGCTGTTTTTT.

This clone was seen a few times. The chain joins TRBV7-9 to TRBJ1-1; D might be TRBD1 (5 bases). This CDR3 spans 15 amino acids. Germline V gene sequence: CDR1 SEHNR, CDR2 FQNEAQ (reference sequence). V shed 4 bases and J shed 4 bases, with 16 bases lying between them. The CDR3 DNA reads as TGTGCCAGCAGCTACGAACGGGGGGTTGGCACTGAAGCTTTCTTT. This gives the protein CASSYERGVGTEAFF.

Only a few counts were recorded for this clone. This chain's CDR3 is CASSEGLSSGPDTQYF. CDR3 nucleotides: TGTGCCAGCAGTGAAGGGCTGAGTAGCGGGCCAGATACGCAGTATTTT. The chain employs TRBV2 and TRBJ2-3; 7 bases map to TRBD2. V was clipped by 1 base and J by 4 bases; unmatched bases: 8. The CDR3 length is 16 residues. CDR1 and CDR2 from the germline V gene are SNHLY and FYNNEI.

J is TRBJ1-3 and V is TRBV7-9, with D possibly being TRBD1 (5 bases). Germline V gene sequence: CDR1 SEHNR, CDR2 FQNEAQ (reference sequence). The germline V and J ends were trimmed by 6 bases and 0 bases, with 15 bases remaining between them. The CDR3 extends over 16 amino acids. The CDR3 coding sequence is TGTGCCAGCAGACAGGACAATACGCGCTCTGGAAACACCATATATTTT. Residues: CASRQDNTRSGNTIYF.

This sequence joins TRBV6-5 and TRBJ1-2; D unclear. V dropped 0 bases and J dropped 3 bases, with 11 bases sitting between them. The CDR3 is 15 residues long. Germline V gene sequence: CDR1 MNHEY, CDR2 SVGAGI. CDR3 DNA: TGTGCCAGCAGTTACTCGGCAGGATCGTACTATGGCTACACCTTC. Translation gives CASSYSAGSYYGYTF.

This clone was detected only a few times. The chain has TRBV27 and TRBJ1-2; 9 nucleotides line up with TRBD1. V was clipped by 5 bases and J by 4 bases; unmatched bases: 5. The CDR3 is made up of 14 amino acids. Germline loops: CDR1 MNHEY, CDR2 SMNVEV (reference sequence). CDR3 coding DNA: TGTGCCAGCAGTCTCCAGGGACAGGGCTATGGCTACACCTTC. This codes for CASSLQGQGYGYTF.